This T cell receptor beta chain comes out of a study of T cells in localized non-small cell lung cancer. Notes on this clone: The target antigen is unknown.

The germline gives CDR1 WNHNN, CDR2 SYGVQD (reference sequence). V was clipped by 3 bases and J by 5 bases, with 19 bases between them. This CDR3 has 16 amino acids. Notes on the study in general: Heterogeneity is still possible, as just one tumor region was sequenced. Researchers found a median around 59 of the top 100 tumor clones in adjacent lung. Uninvolved neighboring lung showed the greatest T cell clonality, exceeding tumor.

Data came from immunoSEQ multiplex PCR; TCRdb stores just in-frame clones and leaves some out. The table records 40,000 to 60,000 clones, 85% to 90% of them present only once. The starting material was PBMCs, obtained before any cancer treatment. This rearrangement joins TRBV10-1 to TRBJ2-5, with D tentatively TRBD1 or TRBD2 (5 bases each). The sequence was collected from a female donor with stage II lung adenocarcinoma. Here the CDR3 DNA reads TGCGCCAGCAGTGAAGGCATGGGGCCGCCGGGGGAGACCCAGTACTTC. It specifies CASSEGMGPPGETQYF.